The 9 T cell receptor beta chains below were found in one sample sequenced in a study of blood T cell repertoires in COVID-19. Produced via immunoSEQ multiplex PCR; TCRdb's table is partial and in-frame only. The table lists about 190,000 clones, approximately 90% of them singletons. The sample comprised peripheral blood. The receptors were gathered from a human donor in a cohort sampled during active COVID-19.

V is TRBV7-2 and J is TRBJ1-4; D perhaps matches TRBD1 (6 bases). The CDR3 has 16 amino acids. V shed 1 base and J shed 6 bases, with 15 bases lying between them. Germline V gene sequence: CDR1 SGHTA, CDR2 FQGNSA. CDR3 nucleotides: TGTGCCAGCAGCTTAGGGCCGGGACAAGGGTATGAAAAACTGTTTTTT. Its translation is CASSLGPGQGYEKLFF.

The rearrangement links TRBV12-3 or TRBV12-4 to TRBJ1-2; a weak D match, TRBD1 (6 bases). The CDR3 covers 12 residues. The V end lost 3 bases, the J end lost 10 bases, and 12 bases lay between the germline ends. The CDR3: CASSFGRQAYTF. DNA for the CDR3: TGTGCCAGCAGTTTTGGGAGACAGGCCTACACCTTC.

The rearrangement joins TRBV15 to TRBJ2-1; 10 positions agree with TRBD2. Germline CDR1 LNHNV, CDR2 YYDKDF (reference sequence). The V segment lost 3 bases and the J segment 6 bases; nucleotides outside the gene matches: 8. The CDR3 length is 16 residues. Written as DNA, the CDR3 is TGTGCCACCAGCAGTACACTAGCGGGACTACTCAATGAGCAGTTCTTC. It codes for CATSSTLAGLLNEQFF.

The chain has TRBV5-1 and TRBJ2-7; 14 bases agree with TRBD2. The V segment lost 3 bases and the J segment 4 bases; nucleotides outside the gene matches: 6. Germline values: CDR1 SGHRS, CDR2 YFSETQ. CDR3 length equals 16 residues. The CDR3 loop reads CASSSGTSGGGYEQYF. For the CDR3, the DNA is TGCGCCAGCAGCTCGGGGACTAGCGGGGGAGGTTACGAGCAGTACTTC.

This chain links TRBV6-2 or TRBV6-3 with TRBJ1-2; 10 nucleotides line up with TRBD1. This CDR3 spans 14 amino acids. Unmatched junction bases numbered 3, after V lost 0 bases and J lost 8 bases. Germline V gene sequence: CDR1 MNHEY, CDR2 SVGEGT. CDR3 in DNA: TGTGCCAGCAGTTACTCCGGACAGGGGGGAGGCTACACCTTC. Translated: CASSYSGQGGGYTF.

DNA of the CDR3: TGTGCCAGCAGCACAGGGTATCACCAAGAGACCCAGTACTTC. This codes for CASSTGYHQETQYF. The J gene is TRBJ2-5, the V gene TRBV7-9, with D possibly matching TRBD1 (6 bases). V lost 5 bases and J 0 bases, leaving 10 bases between the germline ends. CDR3 size: 14 residues. The germline gives CDR1 SEHNR, CDR2 FQNEAQ (reference sequence).

The chain links TRBV7-9 to TRBJ1-3, with D hard to call. In germline, CDR1 is SEHNR, CDR2 FQNEAQ (reference sequence). The CDR3 totals 14 residues. With 2 bases removed from V and 2 bases from J, the gap between germline ends came to 7 bases. CDR3 coding DNA: TGTGCCAGCAGCTTAACAATGGCTGGAAACACCATATATTTT. Its protein product is CASSLTMAGNTIYF.

V usage is TRBV6-5 and J usage is TRBJ2-7; D is unresolved. Germline CDR1 MNHEY, CDR2 SVGAGI. The CDR3 extends over 12 amino acids. Trimming took off 6 bases at V and 0 bases at J, with 6 bases between the two ends. For the CDR3, the DNA is TGTGCCAGCAGCCCGAGCTCCTACGAGCAGTACTTC. Translating it yields CASSPSSYEQYF.

The J gene is TRBJ1-3, the V gene TRBV6-6, with 8 positions matching TRBD1. Germline CDR1 MNHNY, CDR2 SVGAGI (reference sequence). The CDR3 spans 14 residues. V gave up 7 bases and J gave up 5 bases; unmatched junction bases: 7. The CDR3 spells CASTLDRGRNTIYF. CDR3 coding DNA: TGTGCCAGCACCCTCGACAGGGGTAGAAACACCATATATTTT.